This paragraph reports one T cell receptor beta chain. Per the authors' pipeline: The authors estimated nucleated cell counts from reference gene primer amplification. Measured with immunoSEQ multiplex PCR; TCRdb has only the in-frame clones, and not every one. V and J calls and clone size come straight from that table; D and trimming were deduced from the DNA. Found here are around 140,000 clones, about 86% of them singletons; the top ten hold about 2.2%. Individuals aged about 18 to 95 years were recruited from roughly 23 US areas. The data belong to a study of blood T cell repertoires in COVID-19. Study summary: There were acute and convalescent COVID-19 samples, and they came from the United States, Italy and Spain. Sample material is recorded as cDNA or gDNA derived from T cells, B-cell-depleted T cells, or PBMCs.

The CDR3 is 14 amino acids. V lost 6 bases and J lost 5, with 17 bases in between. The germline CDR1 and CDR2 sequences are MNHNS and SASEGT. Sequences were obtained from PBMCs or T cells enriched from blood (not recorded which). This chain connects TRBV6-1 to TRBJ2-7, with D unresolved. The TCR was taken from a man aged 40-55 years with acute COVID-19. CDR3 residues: CASRPTFRYHEQYF. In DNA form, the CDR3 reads TGTGCCAGCAGGCCCACCTTCAGGTACCACGAGCAGTACTTC.